The rows below give T cell receptor beta chains drawn from one sample of a study of tumor and adjacent non-tumor tissue in lung cancer. TCRdb re-called the multiplex PCR reads with MiXCR, one entry per CDR3 protein. This sample yields about 80,000 distinct CDR3 sequences, of which approximately 81% are seen a single time; about 47% belongs to the top ten. Sequences were obtained from distant non-tumor lung tissue. These TCRs come from a man between 60 and 70 years old with non-small cell lung cancer. Both conserved end residues are part of each CDR3. D genes are given only for firm matches. Where a row states a size, it is once, few, many or the class of an expanded clone; other rows omit it.

CSAPRRVGGIGELFF,TGCAGTGCGCCCCGGCGTGTGGGTGGCATCGGGGAGCTGTTTTTT,TRBJ2-2,-,TRBV20-1,-
CANSGEESSYNEQFF,TGCGCCAACAGTGGGGAGGAGAGCTCCTACAATGAGCAGTTCTTC,TRBJ2-1,-,TRBV5-1,-
CAGSDSDRPNYF,TGCGCCGGCAGTGACTCTGACAGGCCGAACTACTTC,TRBJ2-7,-,TRBV10-2,-
CASSSGAGEGIQYF,TGTGCCAGCAGTTCAGGGGCAGGAGAGGGCATTCAGTACTTC,TRBJ2-4,-,TRBV11-3,-
CAISQGLAIWGEQYF,TGTGCCATCAGCCAAGGTCTAGCCATATGGGGCGAGCAGTACTTC,TRBJ2-7,once,TRBV4-2,-
CASSSVPRDGPSGANVLTF,TGTGCCAGCAGCTCAGTTCCAAGGGACGGGCCCTCTGGGGCCAACGTCCTGACTTTC,TRBJ2-6,-,TRBV11-2,-
CSASPGGLDEQFF,TGCAGCGCCTCCCCCGGGGGACTGGATGAGCAGTTCTTC,TRBJ2-1,-,TRBV20-1,-
CASRLDRGIRGTQYF,TGTGCCAGCAGATTAGACAGGGGTATAAGAGGTACGCAGTATTTT,TRBJ2-3,-,TRBV11-2,TRBD1
CSANEGTGKMNQPQHF,TGCAGTGCCAATGAGGGAACAGGGAAAATGAATCAGCCCCAGCATTTT,TRBJ1-5,-,TRBV20-1,-
CASKEQSSSYEQYF,TGTGCCAGCAAGGAGCAGTCGAGCTCCTACGAGCAGTACTTC,TRBJ2-7,many,TRBV28,-
CTSSRGGEQFF,TGTACCAGCAGTCGCGGAGGTGAGCAGTTCTTC,TRBJ2-1,few,TRBV5-6,-
CASSLGLIYNEQFF,TGTGCCAGCAGCTTGGGACTGATCTACAATGAGCAGTTCTTC,TRBJ2-1,-,TRBV11-2,-
CASSPGETQYF,TGTGCCAGCAGCCCAGGGGAGACCCAGTACTTC,TRBJ2-5,-,TRBV14,-
CASSQENAVMQYF,TGCGCCAGCAGCCAAGAGAATGCAGTTATGCAGTATTTT,TRBJ2-3,-,TRBV4-3,-
CASSMVGLGMNPEAFF,TGTGCCAGCAGTATGGTAGGATTAGGGATGAACCCTGAAGCTTTCTTT,TRBJ1-1,-,TRBV12-3/TRBV12-4,-
CNARDMGSAGEVFF,TGCAATGCTAGAGATATGGGGTCCGCTGGGGAAGTTTTCTTT,TRBJ1-1,-,TRBV20-1,-
CASNLFLAVADTQYF,TGTGCCAGCAACCTTTTCCTAGCGGTGGCAGATACACAGTATTTT,TRBJ2-3,-,TRBV11-2,TRBD2
CASGSGQVQETHYF,TGTGCCAGCGGCTCCGGACAGGTCCAAGAGACCCATTACTTC,TRBJ2-5,once,TRBV11-2,TRBD1
CVSSERTGRTNEELFF,TGTGTCAGCAGTGAGCGGACAGGGCGGACTAATGAAGAACTGTTTTTT,TRBJ1-4,-,TRBV6-5,TRBD1
CDSSEEAVSGANVLTF,TGCGACAGCAGTGAAGAGGCGGTGTCTGGGGCCAACGTCCTGACTTTC,TRBJ2-6,-,TRBV4-3,-
CASSLGVDNNSLLNF,TGTGCCAGCAGCTTAGGAGTGGACAATAATTCACTCCTCAACTTT,TRBJ1-6,-,TRBV11-2,-
CASSLSNRARGIYEQYF,TGTGCTAGCAGCTTATCAAACAGGGCGAGGGGCATTTATGAGCAGTACTTC,TRBJ2-7,-,TRBV11-2,-
CSAKGVNEKLIF,TGCAGTGCTAAGGGTGTTAATGAAAAACTAATTTTT,TRBJ1-4,-,TRBV20-1,-
CATSAVLAGDQNTQYF,TGTGCCACCAGTGCGGTACTAGCGGGAGACCAGAATACGCAGTATTTT,TRBJ2-3,-,TRBV24-1,TRBD2
CSGESGSVTSYNEQFF,TGCAGCGGGGAGTCCGGAAGCGTCACGAGCTACAATGAGCAGTTCTTC,TRBJ2-1,-,TRBV29-1,-
CANSLGGSTFTQYF,TGTGCCAACAGCTTAGGCGGATCCACATTTACGCAGTATTTT,TRBJ2-3,-,TRBV7-8,-
CAWSIVTSCYTF,TGTGCCTGGAGTATAGTCACCTCTTGCTACACCTTC,TRBJ1-2,-,TRBV30,-
CATQRTNLNEQFF,TGTGCCACCCAGCGGACCAACCTCAATGAGCAGTTCTTC,TRBJ2-1,-,TRBV24-1,-
CAAIIAGGLYNEQFF,TGCGCTGCTATAATAGCGGGAGGGCTTTACAATGAGCAGTTCTTC,TRBJ2-1,-,TRBV20-1,TRBD2
CAWSVERVSMTNTGELFF,TGTGCCTGGAGTGTAGAAAGGGTTAGTATGACGAACACCGGGGAGCTGTTTTTT,TRBJ2-2,-,TRBV30,-
CASSRTSGTADKQYF,TGTGCTAGCAGCAGGACTAGCGGGACGGCAGACAAACAGTACTTC,TRBJ2-7,-,TRBV11-1,TRBD2